This entry is about one TCR beta chain. The antigen remains undetermined. The sample originates from a study of T cell repertoires in cytomegalovirus infection. General study points: Dominating the ex vivo response were HLA-C-restricted CMV-specific TCR beta clonotypes.

In TCRdb, the reads were re-called with MiXCR into one record per CDR3 protein. The data show about 310,000 distinct CDR3 sequences, with 20% to 25% seen just once and about 14% held by the top ten. The CDR3 is made up of 15 amino acids. Germline lookup yields CDR1 MGHRA and CDR2 YSYEKL. Losses at the gene ends were 1 base for V and 3 bases for J; bases not matched to a gene: 5. V is TRBV4-1 and J is TRBJ1-2, with TRBD1 matching 7 bases. The TCR originated in a human donor in good health (CMV status not recorded). Some clones in this sample may be carry-over from other donors' samples. The source was cultured PBMCs, collected from culture after CMV antigen stimulation. CDR3 coding DNA: TGCGCCAGCAGCCAAGGCAGGGGGTCCTACTATGGCTACACCTTC. It translates to CASSQGRGSYYGYTF.